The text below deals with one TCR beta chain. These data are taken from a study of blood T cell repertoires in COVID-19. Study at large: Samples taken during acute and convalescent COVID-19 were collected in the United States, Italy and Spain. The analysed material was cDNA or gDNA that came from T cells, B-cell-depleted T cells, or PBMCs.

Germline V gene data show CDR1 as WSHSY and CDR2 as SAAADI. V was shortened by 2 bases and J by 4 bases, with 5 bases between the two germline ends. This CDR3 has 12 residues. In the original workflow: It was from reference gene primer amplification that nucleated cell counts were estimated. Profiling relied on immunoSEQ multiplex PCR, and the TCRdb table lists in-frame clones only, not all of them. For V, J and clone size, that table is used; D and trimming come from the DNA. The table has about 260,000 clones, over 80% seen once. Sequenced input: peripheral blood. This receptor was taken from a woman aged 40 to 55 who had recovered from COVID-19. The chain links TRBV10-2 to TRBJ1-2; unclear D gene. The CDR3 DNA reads TGCGCCAGCAGTGAGGAGATCTATGGCTACACCTTC. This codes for CASSEEIYGYTF.